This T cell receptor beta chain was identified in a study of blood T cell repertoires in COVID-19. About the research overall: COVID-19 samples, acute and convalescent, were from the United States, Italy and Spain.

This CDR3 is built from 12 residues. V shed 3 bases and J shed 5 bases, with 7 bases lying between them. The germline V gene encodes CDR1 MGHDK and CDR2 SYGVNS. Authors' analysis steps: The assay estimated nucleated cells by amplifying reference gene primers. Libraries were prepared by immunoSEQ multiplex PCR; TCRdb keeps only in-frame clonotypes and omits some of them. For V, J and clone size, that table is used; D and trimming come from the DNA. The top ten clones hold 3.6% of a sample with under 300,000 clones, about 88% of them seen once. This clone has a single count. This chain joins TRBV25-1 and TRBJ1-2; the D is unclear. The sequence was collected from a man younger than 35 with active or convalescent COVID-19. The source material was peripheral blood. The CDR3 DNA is TGTGCCAGCAGTGAGTGGGCTTATGGCTACACCTTC. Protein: CASSEWAYGYTF.